The present entry profiles one T cell receptor beta chain with its context. Its target is unknown. This entry is derived from a study of cytomegalovirus exposure and HLA in healthy donors. Study summary: A prior study identified roughly 110 million unique TCR beta sequences from 180 million or so T cells. Findings and limits, study-wide: Altogether, about 160 TCR beta chains were recorded as cytomegalovirus-associated. Among TCR beta chains of equal frequency, HLA-associated ones were more clonally expanded in a later analysis. TRBV6-2, TRBV6-3 and other indistinguishable V segments were excluded.

V lost 1 base to trimming and J lost 8 bases; unmatched junction nucleotides: 5. Germline CDR1 SGDLS, CDR2 YYNGEE. The CDR3 is made up of 14 amino acids. The primer mix had 60 Vbeta and 13 Jbeta primers. Data came from immunoSEQ multiplex PCR; TCRdb stores just in-frame clones and leaves some out. The repertoire holds around 160,000 clones, with roughly 80% as singletons. The chain recombines TRBV9 with TRBJ1-2, with 10 bases identical to TRBD1. Sequences were obtained from PBMCs. The origin of this receptor is a male donor in good health and CMV-seronegative. CDR3 sequence reads: CASSVRGTGDGYTF. The CDR3 nucleotides read TGTGCCAGCAGCGTAAGGGGGACAGGGGACGGCTACACCTTC.